This T cell receptor beta chain was sequenced for a study of T cell responses to AZD1222 COVID-19 vaccine. Study results and limitations: Nearly half of unique spike-specific TCRs reportedly avoided B.1.351 and B.1.1.7 mutated regions. Females made up more of the donors, who were largely white British, and clonal diversity may have come out too low. Only a handful of AZD1222 recipients, several in all, had baseline seropositivity. After two AZD1222 doses, spike-specific TCR breadth and depth rose versus day 0.

TCRdb's copy holds only in-frame clones and misses some; the assay was immunoSEQ multiplex PCR. The sample has about 120,000 clones, around 90% seen once. On this clone itself: The target antigen is unknown.

The CDR3 spans 17 residues. V was pared by 4 bases and J by 2 bases, with 18 bases between. Germline V gene lookup returns CDR1 KGHDR and CDR2 SFDVKD. The V call is TRBV24-1, the J call TRBJ2-3, with D perhaps matching TRBD2 (7 bases). The receptor was derived from an adult who received the MenACWY meningococcal vaccine as a control. The sample in question was peripheral blood, obtained 28 days after the second dose of the MenACWY control vaccine. The CDR3 DNA reads as TGTGCCACCAGTGAGGGGGGGGCAGGTCCTCTCACAGATACGCAGTATTTT. Translated: CATSEGGAGPLTDTQYF.